In its sample, the clone carrying this TCR beta chain was seen many times. Extraction also yielded germline DNA, while blood RNA was obtained from unsorted whole blood. This sample was included in a study of tumor-infiltrating lymphocytes in primary liver carcinoma. Study at large: Patients diagnosed with primary liver carcinoma received treatment through surgical resection.

A constant-region primer served to make TCR beta cDNA from approximately 490 ng total RNA. For TCR beta, libraries were produced by three nested multiplex PCR rounds using slightly modified ARM-PCR. The two initial PCR rounds, roughly 9 cycles each, used TRBV1-TRBV30 forward and C-beta reverse primers. Via MiXCR, TCRdb re-called the multiplex PCR reads, giving one row per CDR3 protein. Of hundreds of thousands of distinct CDR3 sequences in the sample, over 55% were seen once. This CDR3 spans 13 amino acids. The V segment lost 5 bases and the J segment 8 bases; nucleotides outside the gene matches: 5. CDR1 is LGHNA, CDR2 YNFKEQ, per germline.

This chain uses TRBV4-2 with TRBJ2-1; TRBD2 matches 8 bases. This receptor was obtained from a man between 40 and 49 years old with primary liver carcinoma and hepatitis B virus infection. Sequences were obtained from peripheral blood. The CDR3 region has the DNA TGTGCCAGCAGCAGTAGCGGGAAGGATGAGCAGTTCTTC. This encodes CASSSSGKDEQFF.